These 29 T cell receptor beta chains came from one sample sequenced in a study of blood T cell repertoires in COVID-19. Repertoires were generated with immunoSEQ multiplex PCR, while TCRdb's copy carries only in-frame clones and drops some. In the table there are 270,000 or so clones, roughly 83% of which are singletons. The material sequenced was peripheral blood. The receptors come from a human donor with COVID-19, enrolled during active disease. The donor label of this sample is uncertain.

The chain carries TRBV28 and TRBJ1-2; TRBD1 aligns across 8 bases. CDR1 is MDHEN, CDR2 SYDVKM, per germline. The CDR3 runs to 12 residues. With 11 bases clipped from V and 8 bases from J, the junction kept 10 bases outside the gene matches. This CDR3 reads CAAQGAPRGYTF. The CDR3 DNA follows: TGTGCCGCCCAGGGGGCCCCCCGAGGCTACACCTTC.

CDR3 bases: TGTGCCAGCAGTGAAGCCGGGGCTGGGGCCAACGTCCTGACTTTC. Translation gives CASSEAGAGANVLTF. The chain uses TRBV25-1 and TRBJ2-6; a possible D gene is TRBD2 (5 bases). Trimming stripped 2 bases from V and 2 bases from J, with 7 bases between. This CDR3 comprises 15 residues. From germline, CDR1 is MGHDK and CDR2 SYGVNS.

The chain is built from TRBV5-1 and TRBJ2-5; D is perhaps TRBD2 (6 bases). Per germline, CDR1 SGHRS and CDR2 YFSETQ. The ends were cut back, 0 bases at V and 3 bases at J, with 9 bases in the middle. This CDR3 is built from 14 residues. CDR3 amino acids: CASSLDVAEETQYF. The CDR3 DNA reads as TGCGCCAGCAGCTTGGATGTAGCGGAAGAGACCCAGTACTTC.

The chain combines TRBV19 with TRBJ2-3; 7 bases are shared with TRBD1. This CDR3 is 12 amino acids long. V dropped 1 base and J dropped 13; count of bases not matched to a gene: 5. The germline CDR1 and CDR2 sequences are LNHDA and SQIVND (reference sequence). The CDR3 loop is CASSIVGQAKYF. DNA for the CDR3: TGTGCCAGTAGTATAGTCGGACAGGCGAAGTATTTT.

The chain combines TRBV7-9 with TRBJ1-2; D gene unclear. The V gene's germline CDR1 is SEHNR and CDR2 FQNEAQ (reference sequence). CDR3 length: 13 amino acids. V lost 1 base, J lost 4 bases, and 7 bases lay in between. The CDR3 sequence is CASSLELPYGYTF. CDR3 in DNA: TGTGCCAGCAGCTTAGAACTGCCCTATGGCTACACCTTC.

The gene calls are TRBV27 and TRBJ1-5; the D is unclear. Germline V gene data show CDR1 as MNHEY and CDR2 as SMNVEV (reference sequence). This CDR3 is built from 13 residues. Trimming stripped 4 bases from V and 5 bases from J, with 9 bases between. The CDR3 DNA is TGTGCCAGCAGTTACCAGTACGATCAGCCCCAGCATTTT. Translation: CASSYQYDQPQHF.

This clone has more than one count but fewer than ten. This rearrangement joins TRBV19 to TRBJ2-7; 10 nucleotides line up with TRBD2. Germline V CDR1 and CDR2: LNHDA, SQIVND (reference sequence). The CDR3 extends over 15 amino acids. The V gene end was trimmed by 5 bases and the J gene end by 5 bases; junction bases not matched to a gene: 9. CDR3: CASSLRASGRDEQYF. CDR3 nucleotides: TGTGCCAGTAGTCTAAGGGCTAGCGGGAGAGACGAGCAGTACTTC.

This chain uses TRBV14 with TRBJ1-2; D is uncertain. Germline CDR1 is SGHDN and CDR2 is FVKESK. The CDR3 length is 14 residues. Trimming took off 3 bases at V and 1 base at J, with 9 bases between the two ends. The CDR3 coding sequence is TGTGCCAGCAGCCACGGCAGACTTAACTATGGCTACACCTTC. Protein: CASSHGRLNYGYTF. Using reference TRBV14 and TRBJ1-2 for the parts outside the CDR3, the full variable domain is EAGVTQFPSHSVIEKGQTVTLRCDPISGHDNLYWYRRVMGKEIKFLLHFVKESKQDESGMPNNRFLAERTGGTYSTLKVQPAELEDSGVYFCASSHGRLNYGYTFGSGTRLTVV.

V gene TRBV29-1 combines with J gene TRBJ2-1; 8 nucleotides align to TRBD1. The germline CDR1 and CDR2 sequences are SQVTM and ANQGSEA. The J segment lost 8 bases and the V segment lost 6 bases, leaving 3 bases of the junction unmatched. CDR3 length: 11 amino acids. This CDR3 is CSVEQGDEQFF. CDR3 bases: TGCAGCGTCGAACAGGGGGATGAGCAGTTCTTC.

This clone was observed a few times. The rearrangement uses TRBV19 and TRBJ1-1, with D perhaps TRBD1 (6 bases). V was cut by 6 bases and J by 5 bases, with 22 bases left in between. This CDR3 region has 16 residues. CDR1 and CDR2 (germline): LNHDA, SQIVND (reference sequence). CDR3 nucleotide sequence: TGTGCCAGTAGAATGCAGGCAGGGGCGGGTAGAACTGAAGCTTTCTTT. Translation: CASRMQAGAGRTEAFF.

The genes are TRBV4-3 and TRBJ2-5, with D perhaps matching TRBD2 (5 bases). Trimming stripped 5 bases from V and 4 bases from J, with 11 bases between. The CDR3 is made up of 13 amino acids. The germline CDR1 and CDR2 sequences are LGHNA and YSLEER. The CDR3 sequence: CASSAQRRETQYF. CDR3 sequence (DNA): TGCGCCAGCAGCGCCCAGCGGAGAGAGACCCAGTACTTC.

V and J are TRBV5-1 and TRBJ2-2, with a weak D call TRBD1 (6 bases). The CDR3 covers 17 residues. Germline assignment: CDR1 SGHRS and CDR2 YFSETQ. The V end was cut by 0 bases, the J end by 1 base, with 13 bases between. CDR3 sequence (DNA): TGCGCCAGCAGCTTGGATCCCAGAGGGGGGAACACCGGGGAGCTGTTTTTT. Its translation: CASSLDPRGGNTGELFF.

The chain links TRBV7-2 to TRBJ2-2; 7 nucleotides align to TRBD2. CDR3 length: 14 residues. With V trimmed by 5 bases and J by 7 bases, 7 bases remained unmatched. The germline V gene encodes CDR1 SGHTA and CDR2 FQGNSA. CDR3 nucleotide sequence: TGTGCCAGCAGCAATCTAGCGGCCTACGGGGAGCTGTTTTTT. Translation: CASSNLAAYGELFF.

This rearrangement joins TRBV6-5 to TRBJ1-1, with D tentatively TRBD1 (5 bases). The CDR3 has 12 amino acids. V lost 6 bases, J lost 6 bases, and 11 bases lay in between. Germline-derived CDR1 and CDR2 are MNHEY and SVGAGI. The CDR3 protein is CASSRQLAEAFF. The CDR3 nucleotides read TGTGCCAGCAGCCGACAGCTCGCTGAAGCTTTCTTT.

The J gene is TRBJ2-2, the V gene TRBV30, with TRBD2 matching 8 bases. Germline V lookup: CDR1 GTSNPN, CDR2 SVGIG (reference sequence). The length of the CDR3 is 15 residues. The trim removed 2 bases at V and 5 bases at J, leaving 7 bases unmatched. The CDR3 reads CAWSPGGPGTGELFF. In nucleotides, the CDR3 is TGTGCCTGGAGTCCGGGAGGGCCGGGAACCGGGGAGCTGTTTTTT. Drawing the rest from reference TRBV30 and TRBJ2-2, the complete variable domain is SQTIHQWPATLVQPVGSPLSLECTVEGTSNPNLYWYRQAAGRGLQLLFYSVGIGQISSEVPQNLSASRPQDRQFILSSKKLLLSDSGFYLCAWSPGGPGTGELFFGEGSRLTVL.

V and J are TRBV6-4 and TRBJ2-3, with TRBD1 matching over 7 bases. Germline V gene lookup returns CDR1 MRHNA and CDR2 SNTAGT. The CDR3 consists of 14 residues. The V gene end was trimmed by 3 bases and the J gene end by 0 bases; junction bases not matched to a gene: 0. CDR3 residues: CASSEQGSTDTQYF. In nucleotides, the CDR3 is TGTGCCAGCAGTGAACAGGGGAGCACAGATACGCAGTATTTT.

The J gene is TRBJ1-1, the V gene TRBV19; 9 bases agree with TRBD1. The CDR3 covers 13 residues. The V gene end was trimmed by 7 bases and the J gene end by 5 bases; junction bases not matched to a gene: 5. Germline lookup yields CDR1 LNHDA and CDR2 SQIVND (reference sequence). CDR3 sequence: CASNRQGVTEAFF. Written as DNA, the CDR3 is TGTGCCAGTAACCGACAGGGGGTAACTGAAGCTTTCTTT.

The CDR3 reads CASSLSRGLAGVETQYF. Here the CDR3 DNA reads TGTGCCAGCAGTCTATCCCGAGGACTAGCGGGAGTGGAGACCCAGTACTTC. The rearrangement uses TRBV6-6 and TRBJ2-5, with 13 bases lining up with TRBD2. J gave up 5 bases and V 5 bases, and 11 bases lay outside the gene matches. This CDR3 is 17 amino acids long. In germline, CDR1 is MNHNY, CDR2 SVGAGI (reference sequence).

The V gene is TRBV9, the J gene TRBJ1-3; 9 bases are shared with TRBD1. There are 18 residues in the CDR3. The germline V gene encodes CDR1 SGDLS and CDR2 YYNGEE. With 3 bases clipped from V and 4 bases from J, the junction kept 14 bases outside the gene matches. Written as DNA, the CDR3 is TGTGCCAGCAGCGCACAGATACTCACAGGGGGCGCGGGAAACACCATATATTTT. Amino acid sequence: CASSAQILTGGAGNTIYF.

The chain joins TRBV28 to TRBJ2-3; 7 nucleotides match TRBD2. Germline CDR1 MDHEN, CDR2 SYDVKM. V lost 6 bases and J lost 6; bases outside the gene matches: 12. CDR3 length: 15 amino acids. CDR3 sequence reads: CASRPAGPLPDTQYF. DNA for the CDR3: TGTGCCAGCAGACCAGCGGGGCCTCTTCCGGATACGCAGTATTTT. The whole variable domain, remainder taken from reference TRBV28 and TRBJ2-3, is DVKVTQSSRYLVKRTGEKVFLECVQDMDHENMFWYRQDPGLGLRLIYFSYDVKMKEKGDIPEGYSVSREKKERFSLILESASTNQTSMYLCASRPAGPLPDTQYFGPGTRLTVL.

The chain has TRBV5-6 and TRBJ2-5; 8 bases map to TRBD2. CDR1 is SGHDT, CDR2 YYEEEE, per germline. This CDR3 comprises 14 residues. The V segment lost 2 bases and the J segment 5 bases; nucleotides outside the gene matches: 5. The CDR3 DNA reads as TGTGCCAGCAGCTTTGGGCGGGGGGTGGAGACCCAGTACTTC. Translated: CASSFGRGVETQYF. The full variable domain, rest sourced from reference TRBV5-6 and TRBJ2-5, is DAGVTQSPTHLIKTRGQQVTLRCSPKSGHDTVSWYQQALGQGPQFIFQYYEEEERQRGNFPDRFSGHQFPNYSSELNVNALLLGDSALYLCASSFGRGVETQYFGPGTRLLVL.

This chain joins TRBV27 and TRBJ2-1; D is perhaps TRBD2 (5 bases). The CDR3 is made up of 15 amino acids. Between the trimmed V and J ends, which lost 10 bases and 5 bases, there was a span of 21 bases. CDR1 and CDR2 from the germline V gene are MNHEY and SMNVEV (reference sequence). CDR3 loop: CATRHGLGRDNEQFF. CDR3 nucleotide sequence: TGTGCCACCCGCCATGGACTTGGGCGGGACAATGAGCAGTTCTTC.

The chain combines TRBV21-1 with TRBJ1-2. TRBV21-1 is classified as a pseudogene. The CDR3 covers 12 residues. Here the CDR3 reads CASSKKELGYTF. The CDR3 DNA is TGTGCCAGCAGCAAAAAGGAGCTTGGCTACACCTTC.

This chain joins TRBV28 and TRBJ2-7, with 8 bases that match TRBD2. The ends lost 3 bases at V and 6 bases at J; junction bases unmatched: 7. Germline V gene data show CDR1 as MDHEN and CDR2 as SYDVKM. This CDR3 has 14 amino acids. DNA of the CDR3: TGTGCCAGCAGTTTTAGGGCGGGAGGTCTCGAGCAGTACTTC. Its protein product is CASSFRAGGLEQYF.

This chain uses TRBV19 with TRBJ2-4; TRBD1 matches 10 bases. V shed 4 bases and J 6 bases; nucleotides not matched to a gene: 9. CDR3 length equals 16 residues. Germline V gene data show CDR1 as LNHDA and CDR2 as SQIVND (reference sequence). The CDR3 sequence is CASSTAYRDRGNIQYF. Here the CDR3 DNA reads TGTGCCAGTAGTACTGCATACCGGGACAGGGGAAACATTCAGTACTTC. The variable domain in full, completed from reference TRBV19 and TRBJ2-4, reads DGGITQSPKYLFRKEGQNVTLSCEQNLNHDAMYWYRQDPGQGLRLIYYSQIVNDFQKGDIAEGYSVSREKKESFPLTVTSAQKNPTAFYLCASSTAYRDRGNIQYFGAGTRLSVL.

V is TRBV10-2 and J is TRBJ1-5, with 8 nucleotides matching TRBD1. The CDR3 extends over 15 amino acids. The ends lost 6 bases at V and 7 bases at J; junction bases unmatched: 11. CDR1 WSHSY and CDR2 SAAADI come from the germline V gene. This chain's CDR3 is CASSQDRDGEQPQHF. In DNA, the CDR3 is TGCGCCAGCAGCCAGGACAGGGACGGGGAGCAGCCCCAGCATTTT.

The chain employs TRBV7-9 and TRBJ1-2; TRBD1 agrees at 7 bases. Germline CDR1 and CDR2: SEHNR and FQNEAQ (reference sequence). CDR3 size: 16 residues. V was clipped by 4 bases and J by 2 bases; unmatched bases: 10. CDR3 in amino acids: CASSSSDRADNYGYTF. The CDR3 DNA follows: TGTGCCAGCAGCTCCTCCGACAGGGCGGACAACTATGGCTACACCTTC. The full variable domain, rest sourced from reference TRBV7-9 and TRBJ1-2, is DTGVSQNPRHKITKRGQNVTFRCDPISEHNRLYWYRQTLGQGPEFLTYFQNEAQLEKSRLLSDRFSAERPKGSFSTLEIQRTEQGDSAMYLCASSSSDRADNYGYTFGSGTRLTVV.

The chain is built from TRBV5-5 and TRBJ2-1; TRBD1 aligns across 8 bases. V lost 4 bases and J lost 1; bases outside the gene matches: 7. CDR1 is SGHKS, CDR2 YYEKEE, per germline (reference sequence). This CDR3 contains 16 residues. This CDR3 reads CASSPLTGGSYNEQFF. CDR3 coding DNA: TGTGCCAGCAGCCCTTTAACAGGGGGTTCCTACAATGAGCAGTTCTTC. The whole variable domain, remainder taken from reference TRBV5-5 and TRBJ2-1, is DAGVTQSPTHLIKTRGQQVTLRCSPISGHKSVSWYQQVLGQGPQFIFQYYEKEERGRGNFPDRFSARQFPNYSSELNVNALLLGDSALYLCASSPLTGGSYNEQFFGPGTRLTVL.

The chain carries TRBV18 and TRBJ2-3; 9 nucleotides agree with TRBD2. V trimming: 1 base; J trimming: 2 bases; junction bases outside the gene matches: 7. This CDR3 comprises 17 residues. Germline lookup yields CDR1 KGHSH and CDR2 LQKENI. The CDR3 DNA sequence: TGTGCCAGCTCACCACGGCGGGAGGGCCCGAACACAGATACGCAGTATTTT. Translating gives CASSPRREGPNTDTQYF. The full variable domain, in which reference TRBV18 and TRBJ2-3 provide the parts outside the CDR3, is NAGVMQNPRHLVRRRGQEARLRCSPMKGHSHVYWYRQLPEEGLKFMVYLQKENIIDESGMPKERFSAEFPKEGPSILRIQQVVRGDSAAYFCASSPRREGPNTDTQYFGPGTRLTVL.